This T cell receptor (beta chain) came from a study of T cell responses to AZD1222 COVID-19 vaccine. Findings of the study overall: Most donors were white British and more were female, and clonal diversity was possibly underestimated. Of the AZD1222 recipients, only five or six were seropositive at baseline. Elevations in Spike-specific TCR breadth and depth followed administration of two AZD1222 doses. Regions 160-218 and 743-854 held dominance among vaccine-associated CD4 TCRs, which spanned spike.

The ends lost 5 bases at V and 8 bases at J; junction bases unmatched: 5. The CDR3 consists of 12 residues. From germline, CDR1 is SGHAT and CDR2 FQNNGV. The repertoire was sequenced with immunoSEQ multiplex PCR; TCRdb's copy has only in-frame clones and lacks some. Found here are around 76,000 clones, around 83% of them singletons; the top ten hold over 8%. This clone has more than one count but fewer than ten. What it binds is unknown. The sequence was obtained from an adult in good health. The material was peripheral blood, obtained on day 0 of AZD1222 vaccination. This chain uses TRBV11-2 with TRBJ2-7; TRBD2 matches 8 bases. CDR3 coding DNA: TGTGCCAGCAGCCCCGGGGGGGTTCAGCAGTACTTC. Encoded protein: CASSPGGVQQYF.